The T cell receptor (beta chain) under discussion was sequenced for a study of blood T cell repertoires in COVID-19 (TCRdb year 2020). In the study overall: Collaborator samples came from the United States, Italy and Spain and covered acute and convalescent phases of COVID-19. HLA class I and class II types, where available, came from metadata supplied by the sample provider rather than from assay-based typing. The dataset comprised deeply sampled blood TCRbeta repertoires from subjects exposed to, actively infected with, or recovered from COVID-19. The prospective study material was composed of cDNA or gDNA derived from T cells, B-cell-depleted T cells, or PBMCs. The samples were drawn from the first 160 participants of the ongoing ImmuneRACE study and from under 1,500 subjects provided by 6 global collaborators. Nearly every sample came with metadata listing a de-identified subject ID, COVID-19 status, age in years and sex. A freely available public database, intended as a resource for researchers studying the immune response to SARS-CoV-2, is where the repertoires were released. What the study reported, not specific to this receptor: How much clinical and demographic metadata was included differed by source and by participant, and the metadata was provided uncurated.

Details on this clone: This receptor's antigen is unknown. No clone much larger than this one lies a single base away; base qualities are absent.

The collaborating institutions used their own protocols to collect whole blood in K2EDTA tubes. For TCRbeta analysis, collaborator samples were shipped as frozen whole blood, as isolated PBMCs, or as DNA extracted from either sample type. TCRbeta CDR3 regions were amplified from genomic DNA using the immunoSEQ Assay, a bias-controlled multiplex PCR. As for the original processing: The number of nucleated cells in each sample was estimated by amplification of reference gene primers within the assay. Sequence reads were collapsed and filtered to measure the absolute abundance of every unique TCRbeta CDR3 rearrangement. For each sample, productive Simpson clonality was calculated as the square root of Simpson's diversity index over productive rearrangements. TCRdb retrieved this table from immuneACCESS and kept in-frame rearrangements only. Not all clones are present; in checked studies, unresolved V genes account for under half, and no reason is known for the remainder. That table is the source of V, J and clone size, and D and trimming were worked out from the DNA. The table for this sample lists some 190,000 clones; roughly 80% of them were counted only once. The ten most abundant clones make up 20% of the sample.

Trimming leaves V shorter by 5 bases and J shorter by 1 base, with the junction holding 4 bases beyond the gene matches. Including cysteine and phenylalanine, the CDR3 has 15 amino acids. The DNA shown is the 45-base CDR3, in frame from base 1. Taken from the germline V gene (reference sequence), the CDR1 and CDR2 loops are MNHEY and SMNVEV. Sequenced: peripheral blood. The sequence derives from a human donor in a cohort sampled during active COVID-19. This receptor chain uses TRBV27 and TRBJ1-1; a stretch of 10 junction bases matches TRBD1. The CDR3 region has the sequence CASSIRDRGNTEAFF. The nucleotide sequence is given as TGTGCCAGCAGTATCCGGGACAGGGGGAACACTGAAGCTTTCTTT.